The entry below describes one T cell receptor beta chain. There is no known antigen for this receptor. No base-level quality is on record; no much larger clone is a single base apart. The sample's time point label, in plain terms: cells obtained before transplantation from donor or recipient. CD3+CD4+ and CD3+CD8+ populations were FACS-sorted from unstimulated pre-transplant donor and recipient cells taken from spleen or lymph nodes. This specimen belongs to a study of graft-versus-host responses after intestinal transplantation (dated by TCRdb to the early 2020s). For the study in its entirety: Recipients received multivisceral, liver-intestinal, or isolated intestinal transplants. Every recipient was given anti-thymocyte globulin induction, then maintenance tacrolimus and steroids for roughly 3 years. After intestinal transplantation, graft-versus-host and host-versus-graft alloreactive T cell clones in the graft, circulation and bone marrow were tracked using bulk TCR-beta CDR3 sequencing. To identify alloreactive clones, pre-transplant mixed lymphocyte reaction products were sequenced and then compared with unstimulated pre-transplant donor and recipient T cells. The cohort enrolled 20 to 25 intestinal transplant recipients, one of whom was a retransplant, and a few patients without pretransplant specimens were excluded. Donor T cell macrochimerism was defined as a peak of at least 4% donor T cells among recipient peripheral blood mononuclear cells. Rather than being sequenced by the commercial service, samples from a few later patients were sequenced in-house on an Illumina MiSeq and processed with MiXCR.

CDR1 and CDR2 (SGHNT, YYREEE) derive from the germline V gene (reference sequence). The V end loses 4 bases and the J end loses 5 bases, and a stretch of 18 bases separates them. The cysteine opens and the phenylalanine closes a CDR3 of 15 amino acids. Only CDR3 DNA remains: 45 bases, in frame from the first base. Overall results and qualifications from the work: Patients with donor T cell macrochimerism had high GvH to HvG T cell clonal ratios in their allografts. The relatively low number and heterogeneity of intestinal transplant patients limited the conclusions. Early after transplant, peak levels of circulating GvH clones were associated with declines in HvG clones. GvH clones turned up in recipient bone marrow, with some appearing earlier in ileal mucosa or blood, a pattern consistent with an intestinal mucosal origin.

The library was obtained by the immunoSEQ multiplex PCR assay. For most patients, genomic DNA was isolated with the Qiagen DNeasy Blood and Tissue Kit and sent frozen to Adaptive Biotechnologies for TCR sequencing. For most patients, high-throughput TCR-beta CDR3 sequencing of genomic DNA was performed by Adaptive Biotechnologies. Per the original workflow: TCR sequencing data for over 15 patients were retrieved from Adaptive's ImmunoSEQ software; three other patients were processed with MiXCR and VDJtools. CD4 versus CD8 sorting errors were corrected by removing sequences found in both subsets at a frequency ratio below 5:1. CDR3 nucleotide sequences shared between donor and recipient were removed because the origin of such sequences could not be assigned. To count as alloreactive, a clone needed at least 2-fold expansion over unstimulated cells and a minimum CFSE-low frequency of 0.002% (template counts) or 0.001% (read counts). Clones detected in sequenced pre-transplant spleen, lymph node, or MLR CFSE-low populations of the donor or recipient were defined as mappable. The cumulative frequency of alloreactive clones was calculated as a percentage of all sequences, weighted by copy number. TCRdb provides this immuneACCESS table in a form limited to in-frame rearrangements. Some clones are lacking; in checked studies, under half of them reflect an unresolved V gene, and why the rest are absent is not known. Clone size and V and J calls were adopted from that table, with D and trimming inferred from the DNA. The sample has more than 100,000 clones on record, 85% to 95% of them singletons. The top ten hold more than 0.09% of the sample.

Here the sequenced sample was unstimulated CD4+ T cells sorted from spleen or lymph node cells, taken before intestinal transplant. The V and J genes are TRBV5-4 and TRBJ2-5, with the D assignment possibly TRBD1 or TRBD2, given 5 matching bases for each. The receptor comes from a human donor who received an intestinal transplant. CDR3 sequence: CASSRPSGRGETQYF. The DNA reads as follows: TGTGCCAGCAGCCGCCCCTCGGGACGAGGGGAGACCCAGTACTTC.